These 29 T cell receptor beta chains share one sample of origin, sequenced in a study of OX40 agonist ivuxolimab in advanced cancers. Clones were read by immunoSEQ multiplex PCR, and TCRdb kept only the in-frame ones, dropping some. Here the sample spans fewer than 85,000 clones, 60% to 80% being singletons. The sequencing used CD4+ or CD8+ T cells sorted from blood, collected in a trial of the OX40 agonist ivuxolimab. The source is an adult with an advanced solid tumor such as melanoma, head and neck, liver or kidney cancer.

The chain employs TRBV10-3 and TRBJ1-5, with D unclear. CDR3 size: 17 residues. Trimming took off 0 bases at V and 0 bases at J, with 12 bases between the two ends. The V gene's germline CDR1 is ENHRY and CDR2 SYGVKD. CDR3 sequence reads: CAISESGGSISNQPQHF. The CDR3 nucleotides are TGTGCCATCAGTGAGTCTGGTGGAAGCATTAGCAATCAGCCCCAGCATTTT.

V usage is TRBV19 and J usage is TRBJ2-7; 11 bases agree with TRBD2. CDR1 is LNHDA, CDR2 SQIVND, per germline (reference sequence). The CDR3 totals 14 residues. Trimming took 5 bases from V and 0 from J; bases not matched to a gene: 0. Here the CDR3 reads CASSLAGGSYEQYF. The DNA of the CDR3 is TGTGCCAGTAGTCTAGCGGGGGGCTCCTACGAGCAGTACTTC.

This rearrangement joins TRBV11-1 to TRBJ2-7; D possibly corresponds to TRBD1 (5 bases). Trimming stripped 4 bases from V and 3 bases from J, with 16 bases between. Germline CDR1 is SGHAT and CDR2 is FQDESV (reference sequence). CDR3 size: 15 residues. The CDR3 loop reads CASSSTVTGNYEQYF. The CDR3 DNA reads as TGTGCCAGCAGCTCCACGGTTACAGGAAACTACGAGCAGTACTTC.

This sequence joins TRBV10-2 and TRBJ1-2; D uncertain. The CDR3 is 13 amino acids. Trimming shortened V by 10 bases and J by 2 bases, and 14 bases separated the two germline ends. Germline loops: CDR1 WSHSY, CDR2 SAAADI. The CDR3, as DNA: TGCGCCACCATGGGAAGCTCGAACTATGGCTACACCTTC. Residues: CATMGSSNYGYTF.

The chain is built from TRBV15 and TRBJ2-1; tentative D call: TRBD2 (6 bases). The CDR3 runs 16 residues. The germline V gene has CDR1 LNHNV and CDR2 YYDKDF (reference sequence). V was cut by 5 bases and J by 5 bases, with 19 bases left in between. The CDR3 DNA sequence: TGTGCCACCAGCCCACACGGGGGAGGCCCCAACAATGAGCAGTTCTTC. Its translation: CATSPHGGGPNNEQFF.

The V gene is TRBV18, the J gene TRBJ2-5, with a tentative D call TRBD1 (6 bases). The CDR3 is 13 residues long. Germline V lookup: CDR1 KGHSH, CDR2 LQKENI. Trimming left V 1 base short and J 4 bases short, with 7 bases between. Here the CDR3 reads CASSPQGVETQYF. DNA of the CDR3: TGTGCCAGCTCACCACAGGGGGTAGAGACCCAGTACTTC.

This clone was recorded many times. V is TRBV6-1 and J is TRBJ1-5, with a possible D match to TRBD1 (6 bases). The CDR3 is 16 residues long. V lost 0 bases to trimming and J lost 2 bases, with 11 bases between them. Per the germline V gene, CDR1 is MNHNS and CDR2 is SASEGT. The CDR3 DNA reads TGTGCCAGCAGTGAAGCTGTTGGGGGGCGCAATCAGCCCCAGCATTTT. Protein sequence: CASSEAVGGRNQPQHF.

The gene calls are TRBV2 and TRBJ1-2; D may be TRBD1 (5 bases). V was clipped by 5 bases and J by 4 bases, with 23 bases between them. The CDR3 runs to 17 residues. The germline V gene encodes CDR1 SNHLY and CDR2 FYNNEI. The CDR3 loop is CASSSPTGKDGGYGYTF. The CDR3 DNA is TGTGCCAGCAGTTCCCCCACCGGAAAGGATGGGGGCTATGGCTACACCTTC.

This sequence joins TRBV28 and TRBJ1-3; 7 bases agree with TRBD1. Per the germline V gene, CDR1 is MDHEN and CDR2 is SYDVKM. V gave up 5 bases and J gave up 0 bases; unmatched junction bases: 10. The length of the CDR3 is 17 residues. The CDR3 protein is CASSGDSLRHSGNTIYF. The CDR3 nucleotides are TGTGCCAGCAGTGGGGACAGCCTAAGACACTCTGGAAACACCATATATTTT.

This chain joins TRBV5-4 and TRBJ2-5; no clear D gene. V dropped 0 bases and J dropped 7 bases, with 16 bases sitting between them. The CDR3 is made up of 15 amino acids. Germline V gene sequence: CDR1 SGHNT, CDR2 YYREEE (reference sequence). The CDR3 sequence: CASSLGIGPSGTQYF. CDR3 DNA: TGTGCCAGCAGCTTGGGAATTGGGCCCTCGGGGACCCAGTACTTC.

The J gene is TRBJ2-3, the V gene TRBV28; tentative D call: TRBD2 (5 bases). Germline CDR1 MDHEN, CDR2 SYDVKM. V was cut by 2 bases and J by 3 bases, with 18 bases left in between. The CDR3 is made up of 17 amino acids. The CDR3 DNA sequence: TGTGCCAGCAGTTTAACGGTTGACCGGGGAGCGACAGATACGCAGTATTTT. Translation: CASSLTVDRGATDTQYF.

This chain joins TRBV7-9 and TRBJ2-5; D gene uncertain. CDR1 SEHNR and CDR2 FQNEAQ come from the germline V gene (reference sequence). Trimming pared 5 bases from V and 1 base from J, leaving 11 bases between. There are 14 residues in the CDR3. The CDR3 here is CASSLTEIQETQYF. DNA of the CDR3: TGTGCCAGCAGCCTTACAGAGATCCAAGAGACCCAGTACTTC.

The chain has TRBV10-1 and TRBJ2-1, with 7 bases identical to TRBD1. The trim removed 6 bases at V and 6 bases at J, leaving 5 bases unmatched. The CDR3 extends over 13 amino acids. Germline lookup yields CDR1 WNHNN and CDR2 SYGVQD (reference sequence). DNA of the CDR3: TGCGCCAGCAGCAAGGGGGCAGGCAATGAGCAGTTCTTC. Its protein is CASSKGAGNEQFF.

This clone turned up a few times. CDR3 in amino acids: CAWRAEPPTLNSPLHF. The CDR3 DNA reads as TGTGCCTGGAGGGCCGAGCCCCCCACGCTAAATTCACCCCTCCACTTT. The chain recombines TRBV30 with TRBJ1-6, with D hard to call. This CDR3 spans 16 amino acids. From germline, CDR1 is GTSNPN and CDR2 SVGIG (reference sequence). V lost 3 bases, J lost 7 bases, and 19 bases lay in between.

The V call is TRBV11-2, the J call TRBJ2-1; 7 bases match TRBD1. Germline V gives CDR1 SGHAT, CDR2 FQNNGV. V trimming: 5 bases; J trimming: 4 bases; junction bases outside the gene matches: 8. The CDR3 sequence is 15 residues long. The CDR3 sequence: CASSTNRGTYNEQFF. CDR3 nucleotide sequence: TGTGCCAGCAGCACAAACAGGGGAACATACAATGAGCAGTTCTTC. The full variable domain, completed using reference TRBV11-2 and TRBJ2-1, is EAGVAQSPRYKIIEKRQSVAFWCNPISGHATLYWYQQILGQGPKLLIQFQNNGVVDDSQLPKDRFSAERLKGVDSTLKIQPAKLEDSAVYLCASSTNRGTYNEQFFGPGTRLTVL.

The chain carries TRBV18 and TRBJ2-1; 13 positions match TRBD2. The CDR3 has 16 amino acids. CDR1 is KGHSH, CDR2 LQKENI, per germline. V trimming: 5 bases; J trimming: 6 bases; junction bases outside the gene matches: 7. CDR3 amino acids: CASSSRLAGGSNEQFF. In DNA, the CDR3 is TGTGCCAGCTCATCCAGACTAGCGGGGGGTAGCAATGAGCAGTTCTTC. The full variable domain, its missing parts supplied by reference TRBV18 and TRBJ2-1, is NAGVMQNPRHLVRRRGQEARLRCSPMKGHSHVYWYRQLPEEGLKFMVYLQKENIIDESGMPKERFSAEFPKEGPSILRIQQVVRGDSAAYFCASSSRLAGGSNEQFFGPGTRLTVL.

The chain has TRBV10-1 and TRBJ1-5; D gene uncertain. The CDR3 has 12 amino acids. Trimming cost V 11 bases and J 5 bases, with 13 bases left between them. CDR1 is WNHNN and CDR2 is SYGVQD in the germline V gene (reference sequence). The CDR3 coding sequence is TGCGCCGCCTTAAGGGTGGATCAGCCCCAGCATTTT. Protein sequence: CAALRVDQPQHF.

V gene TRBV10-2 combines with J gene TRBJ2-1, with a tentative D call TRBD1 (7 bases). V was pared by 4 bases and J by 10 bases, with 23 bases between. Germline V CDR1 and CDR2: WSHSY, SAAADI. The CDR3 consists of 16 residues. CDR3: CASSAFRGSQGGEQFF. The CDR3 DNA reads TGCGCCAGCAGTGCTTTCAGGGGGAGCCAGGGAGGAGAGCAGTTCTTC.

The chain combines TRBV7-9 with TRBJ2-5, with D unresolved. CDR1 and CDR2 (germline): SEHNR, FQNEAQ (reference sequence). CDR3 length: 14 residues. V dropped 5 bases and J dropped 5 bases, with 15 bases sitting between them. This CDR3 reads CASSPRKVEETQYF. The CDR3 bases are TGTGCCAGCAGCCCCCGTAAGGTGGAGGAGACCCAGTACTTC.

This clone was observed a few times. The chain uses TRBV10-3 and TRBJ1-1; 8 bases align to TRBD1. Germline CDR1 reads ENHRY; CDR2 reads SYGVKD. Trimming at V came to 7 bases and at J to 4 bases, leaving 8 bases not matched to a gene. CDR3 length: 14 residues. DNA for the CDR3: TGTGCCATCAAGGGGGCAGGGGGCATCACTGAAGCTTTCTTT. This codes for CAIKGAGGITEAFF.

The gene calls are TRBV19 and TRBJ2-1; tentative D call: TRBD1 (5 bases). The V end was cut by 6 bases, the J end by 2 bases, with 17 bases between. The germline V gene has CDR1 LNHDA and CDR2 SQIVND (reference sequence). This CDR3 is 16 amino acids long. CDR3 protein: CASSQPGGAAYNEQFF. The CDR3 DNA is TGTGCCAGTAGCCAGCCAGGTGGGGCGGCCTACAATGAGCAGTTCTTC.

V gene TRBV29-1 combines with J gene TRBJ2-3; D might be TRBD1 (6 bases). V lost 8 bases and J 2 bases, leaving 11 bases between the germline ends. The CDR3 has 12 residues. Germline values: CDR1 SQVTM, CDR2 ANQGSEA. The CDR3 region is CSFWTDTDTQYF. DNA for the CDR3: TGCAGCTTTTGGACAGACACAGATACGCAGTATTTT.

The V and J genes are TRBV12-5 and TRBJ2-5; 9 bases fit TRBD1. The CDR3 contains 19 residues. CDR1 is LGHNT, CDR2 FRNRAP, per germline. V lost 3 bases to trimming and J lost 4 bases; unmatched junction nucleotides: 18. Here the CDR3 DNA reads TGTGCTAGTGGTTTCTTGGGACAGGGAAGCTTGGGCCCCTCAGAGACCCAGTACTTC. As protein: CASGFLGQGSLGPSETQYF.

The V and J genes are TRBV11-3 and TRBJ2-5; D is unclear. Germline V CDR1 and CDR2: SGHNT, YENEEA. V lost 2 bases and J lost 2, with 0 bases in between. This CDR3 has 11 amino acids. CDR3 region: CASSLQETQYF. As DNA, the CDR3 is TGTGCCAGCAGCTTACAAGAGACCCAGTACTTC.

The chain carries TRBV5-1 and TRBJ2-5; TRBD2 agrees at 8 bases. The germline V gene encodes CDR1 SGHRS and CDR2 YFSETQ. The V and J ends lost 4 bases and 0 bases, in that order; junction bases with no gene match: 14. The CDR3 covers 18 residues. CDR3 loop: CASSPRGPGGTNQETQYF. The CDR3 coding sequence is TGCGCCAGCAGCCCCCGCGGCCCGGGAGGGACTAACCAAGAGACCCAGTACTTC.

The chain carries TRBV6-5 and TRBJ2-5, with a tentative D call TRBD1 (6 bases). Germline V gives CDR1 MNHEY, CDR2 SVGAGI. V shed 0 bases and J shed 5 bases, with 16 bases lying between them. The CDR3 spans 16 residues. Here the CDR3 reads CASSYSVQGISETQYF. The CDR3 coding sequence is TGTGCCAGCAGTTACTCGGTACAGGGAATTAGTGAGACCCAGTACTTC.

Written as DNA, the CDR3 is TGTGCCAGCAGCCCCCCCCGGGACTGGGCCCCCTACGAGCAGTACTTC. Protein: CASSPPRDWAPYEQYF. The gene calls are TRBV28 and TRBJ2-7; tentatively, D is TRBD2 (6 bases). Germline assignment: CDR1 MDHEN and CDR2 SYDVKM. The ends were cut back, 6 bases at V and 2 bases at J, with 20 bases in the middle. The CDR3 covers 16 residues. The whole variable domain, remainder taken from reference TRBV28 and TRBJ2-7, is DVKVTQSSRYLVKRTGEKVFLECVQDMDHENMFWYRQDPGLGLRLIYFSYDVKMKEKGDIPEGYSVSREKKERFSLILESASTNQTSMYLCASSPPRDWAPYEQYFGPGTRLTVT.

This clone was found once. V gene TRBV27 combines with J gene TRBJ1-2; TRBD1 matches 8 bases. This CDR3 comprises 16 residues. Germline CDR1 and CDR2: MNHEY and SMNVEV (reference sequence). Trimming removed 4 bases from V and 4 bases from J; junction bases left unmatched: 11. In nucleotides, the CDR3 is TGTGCCAGCAGTTACCTATCGGACAGGGAAGGCTATGGCTACACCTTC. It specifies CASSYLSDREGYGYTF.

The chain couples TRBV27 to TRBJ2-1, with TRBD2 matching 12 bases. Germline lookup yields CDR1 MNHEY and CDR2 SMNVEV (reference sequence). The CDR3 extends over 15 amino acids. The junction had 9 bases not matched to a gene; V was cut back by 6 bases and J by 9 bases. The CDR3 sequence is CASSPLAGGFGEQFF. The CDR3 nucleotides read TGTGCCAGCAGCCCACTAGCGGGAGGTTTCGGTGAGCAGTTCTTC.